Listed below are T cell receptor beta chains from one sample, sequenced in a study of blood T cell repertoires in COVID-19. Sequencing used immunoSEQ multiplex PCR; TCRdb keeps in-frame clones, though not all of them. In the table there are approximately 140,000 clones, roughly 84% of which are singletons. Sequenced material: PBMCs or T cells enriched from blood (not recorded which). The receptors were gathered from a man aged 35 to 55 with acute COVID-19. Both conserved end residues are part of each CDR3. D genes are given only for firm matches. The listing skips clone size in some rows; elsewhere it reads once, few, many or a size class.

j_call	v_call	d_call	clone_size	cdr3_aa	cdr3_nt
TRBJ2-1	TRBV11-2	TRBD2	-	CASSYPRGGTYNEQFF	TGTGCCAGCAGCTACCCGCGGGGGGGAACTTACAATGAGCAGTTCTTC
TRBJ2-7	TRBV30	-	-	CAWQAIGYEQYF	TGTGCCTGGCAGGCCATCGGCTACGAGCAGTACTTC
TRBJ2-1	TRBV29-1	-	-	CSGTVDNEQFF	TGCAGCGGGACAGTTGATAATGAGCAGTTCTTC
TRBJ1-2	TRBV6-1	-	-	CASSFAGADYGYTF	TGTGCCAGCAGTTTTGCAGGGGCGGACTATGGCTACACCTTC
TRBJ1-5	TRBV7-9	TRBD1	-	CASSPTGPNQPQHF	TGTGCCAGCAGTCCGACAGGGCCGAATCAGCCCCAGCATTTT
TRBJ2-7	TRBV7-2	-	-	CASSLGAGYEQYF	TGTGCCAGCAGCTTAGGGGCGGGCTACGAGCAGTACTTC
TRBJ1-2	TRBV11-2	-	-	CASSPDTNYGYTF	TGTGCCAGCAGCCCGGACACTAACTATGGCTACACCTTC
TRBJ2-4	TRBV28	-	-	CASSLPTRPIQYF	TGTGCCAGCAGTTTACCTACTAGGCCTATTCAGTACTTC
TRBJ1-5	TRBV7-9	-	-	CASSTGSRSNQPQHF	TGTGCCAGCAGCACAGGGTCCAGAAGCAATCAGCCCCAGCATTTT
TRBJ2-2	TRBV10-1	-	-	CASTFGVGAGELFF	TGCGCCAGCACGTTCGGGGTCGGCGCCGGGGAGCTGTTTTTT
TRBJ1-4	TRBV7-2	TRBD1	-	CASSLQTGVNEKLFF	TGTGCCAGCAGCTTACAGACAGGGGTTAATGAAAAACTGTTTTTT
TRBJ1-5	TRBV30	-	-	CAWSVAVRQSNQPQHF	TGTGCCTGGAGTGTTGCGGTACGACAGTCCAATCAGCCCCAGCATTTT
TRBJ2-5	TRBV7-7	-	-	CASSPRRGQPQETQYF	TGTGCCAGCAGCCCTAGGAGGGGACAGCCCCAAGAGACCCAGTACTTC
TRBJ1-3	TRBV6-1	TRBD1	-	CASRESILSDRGGNTIYF	TGTGCCAGCAGGGAATCGATCCTCTCAGACAGGGGAGGAAACACCATATATTTT
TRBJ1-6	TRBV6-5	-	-	CASMSSYNSPLHF	TGTGCCAGCATGAGCTCCTATAATTCACCCCTCCACTTT
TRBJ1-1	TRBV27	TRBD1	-	CASCNHRGDMNTEAFF	TGTGCCAGCTGCAATCACAGGGGGGACATGAACACTGAAGCTTTCTTT
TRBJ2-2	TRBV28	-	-	CASRPTGKGTGELFF	TGTGCCAGCAGACCTACAGGGAAAGGTACCGGGGAGCTGTTTTTT
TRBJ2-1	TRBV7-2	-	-	CASSLVQVSYNEQFF	TGTGCCAGCAGCTTAGTGCAGGTATCCTACAATGAGCAGTTCTTC
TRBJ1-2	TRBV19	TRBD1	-	CASSIGTVWFADGYTF	TGTGCCAGTAGTATCGGGACAGTCTGGTTTGCTGATGGCTACACCTTC
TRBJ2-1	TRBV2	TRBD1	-	CASSPGQGSGHEQFF	TGTGCCAGCAGCCCAGGACAGGGCAGCGGCCATGAGCAGTTCTTC
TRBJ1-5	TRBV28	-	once	CASSLSRGSQPQHF	TGTGCCAGCAGTTTATCGAGGGGGAGTCAGCCCCAGCATTTT
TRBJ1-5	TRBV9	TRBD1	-	CASSSGTGTGQPQHF	TGTGCCAGCAGCTCCGGGACAGGGACTGGGCAGCCCCAGCATTTT
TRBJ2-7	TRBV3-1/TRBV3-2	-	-	CASSQLGGFAYEQYF	TGTGCCAGCAGCCAGCTAGGGGGTTTCGCCTACGAGCAGTACTTC
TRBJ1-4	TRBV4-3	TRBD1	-	CASSLDRGRPVNEKLFF	TGCGCCAGCAGCCTGGACAGGGGACGGCCGGTGAATGAAAAACTGTTTTTT
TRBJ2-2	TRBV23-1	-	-	CASSLPRAVFSGELFF	TGCGCCAGCAGTCTTCCCCGAGCGGTATTTTCCGGGGAGCTGTTTTTT
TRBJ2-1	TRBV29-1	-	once	CSAGRVSYNEQFF	TGCAGCGCTGGGCGAGTCTCCTACAATGAGCAGTTCTTC
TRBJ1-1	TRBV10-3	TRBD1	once	CAISPGGQHTEAFF	TGTGCCATCAGCCCAGGGGGCCAGCACACTGAAGCTTTCTTT
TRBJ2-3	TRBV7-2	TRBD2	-	CASTTPGGGSTDTQYF	TGTGCCAGCACCACCCCGGGCGGGGGGAGCACAGATACGCAGTATTTT
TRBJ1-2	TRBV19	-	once	CATRLREANYGYTF	TGTGCCACTAGGCTCAGGGAAGCAAACTATGGCTACACCTTC
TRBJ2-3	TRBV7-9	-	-	CASSLGRSTDTQYF	TGTGCCAGCAGCTTAGGGAGGAGCACAGATACGCAGTATTTT
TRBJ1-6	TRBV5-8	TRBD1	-	CASSLSRGTHSPLHF	TGTGCCAGCAGCTTGAGCAGGGGGACTCATTCACCCCTCCACTTT
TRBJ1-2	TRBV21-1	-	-	CASTSKPGGPYGYTF	TGTGCCAGCACCAGTAAACCGGGGGGGCCCTATGGCTACACCTTC
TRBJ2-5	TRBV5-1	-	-	CASSFRTDQETQYF	TGCGCCAGCAGCTTTCGGACAGACCAAGAGACCCAGTACTTC
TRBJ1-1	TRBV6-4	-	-	CASREGVGTEAFF	TGTGCCAGCAGAGAGGGAGTCGGCACTGAAGCTTTCTTT
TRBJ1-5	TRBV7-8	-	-	CASSYLATNQPQHF	TGTGCCAGCAGCTACCTAGCTACGAATCAGCCCCAGCATTTT